The 15 T cell receptor beta chains below were found in one sample sequenced in a study of monozygotic twins with inflammatory bowel disease. With the 5' RACE reads reprocessed, TCRdb shows one record per CDR3 protein and no DNA. The sample data list around 140,000 distinct CDR3 sequences. Sample: blood. The receptors derive from a human donor with ulcerative colitis or Crohn's disease, or a healthy co-twin of an affected twin (not recorded which).

This chain uses TRBV15 with TRBJ2-1; the TCRdb D gene call, TRBD1, has no DNA to confirm it. This CDR3 contains 15 residues. Germline loops: CDR1 LNHNV, CDR2 YYDKDF (reference sequence). The CDR3 loop reads CATSRPQAGFNEQFF.

CDR3 sequence: CSTPAGGHQPQHF. The rearrangement links TRBV20-1 to TRBJ1-5. CDR1 is DFQATT and CDR2 is SNEGSKA in the germline V gene (reference sequence). CDR3 length: 13 amino acids.

The CDR3 is CASSQVLNYGYTF. The chain joins TRBV4-3 to TRBJ1-2. The CDR3 length is 13 residues. Germline loops: CDR1 LGHNA, CDR2 YSLEER.

J is TRBJ2-3 and V is TRBV7-8; the D call of TRBD2 rests on TCRdb alone, since no DNA is present to check it. Germline V gives CDR1 SGHVS, CDR2 FQNEAQ. This CDR3 region has 15 residues. Here the CDR3 reads CASSREGVGTDTQYF.

The chain is built from TRBV12-3 or TRBV12-4 and TRBJ1-6; TCRdb returns TRBD1, unconfirmable since there is no DNA. The CDR3 contains 15 residues. CDR3 sequence: CASTARGTYNSPLHF.

The chain has TRBV5-1 and TRBJ2-1. The CDR3 length is 13 residues. Germline CDR1 reads SGHRS; CDR2 reads YFSETQ. CDR3 in amino acids: CASSLVGYNEQFF.

This sequence joins TRBV7-9 and TRBJ2-7. Germline-derived CDR1 and CDR2 are SEHNR and FQNEAQ (reference sequence). CDR3 length equals 15 residues. Here the CDR3 reads CASSLPSGGPHEQYF.

The chain recombines TRBV20-1 with TRBJ2-7; TCRdb outputs TRBD1, but without DNA this stays unchecked. The CDR3 is made up of 14 amino acids. CDR1 is DFQATT, CDR2 SNEGSKA, per germline (reference sequence). The CDR3 spells CSAGGGFRNYEQYF.

The chain links TRBV20-1 to TRBJ2-7; TCRdb designates TRBD1, a call that cannot be tested without DNA. CDR1 is DFQATT, CDR2 SNEGSKA, per germline (reference sequence). The CDR3 sequence is 15 residues long. CDR3 in amino acids: CSARDLPDRGSGQYF.

The rearrangement uses TRBV14 and TRBJ1-1; the TRBD1 assignment by TCRdb is unverifiable without DNA. Germline V lookup: CDR1 SGHDN, CDR2 FVKESK. This CDR3 is 13 amino acids long. CDR3 residues: CASSPAAHTEAFF.

The chain combines TRBV7-2 with TRBJ2-7. Germline CDR1 SGHTA, CDR2 FQGNSA. The length of the CDR3 is 13 residues. The chain's CDR3 is CASSLPGFYEQYF.

The chain has TRBV5-1 and TRBJ1-4; TCRdb picks TRBD1, but there is no DNA to check that call. Germline V gene lookup returns CDR1 SGHRS and CDR2 YFSETQ. The CDR3 length is 15 residues. Here the CDR3 reads CASSPGTAANEKLFF. Variable domain in full (rest from reference TRBV5-1 and TRBJ1-4): KAGVTQTPRYLIKTRGQQVTLSCSPISGHRSVSWYQQTPGQGLQFLFEYFSETQRNKGNFPGRFSGRQFSNSRSEMNVSTLELGDSALYLCASSPGTAANEKLFFGSGTQLSVL.

The J gene is TRBJ2-5, the V gene TRBV21-1; TCRdb's D call, TRBD1, is unchecked because there is no DNA. TRBV21-1 is termed a pseudogene. This CDR3 has 15 residues. This chain's CDR3 is CASSTRQGRRETQYF.

The CDR3 sequence is CASSQYRDSYNEQFF. V gene TRBV4-3 combines with J gene TRBJ2-1; lacking DNA, the TRBD1 call made by TCRdb goes unchecked. The CDR3 has 15 amino acids. CDR1 is LGHNA and CDR2 is YSLEER in the germline V gene.

The chain recombines TRBV10-3 with TRBJ2-5. The CDR3 totals 11 residues. Germline values: CDR1 ENHRY, CDR2 SYGVKD. This CDR3 is CAISEQETQYF.